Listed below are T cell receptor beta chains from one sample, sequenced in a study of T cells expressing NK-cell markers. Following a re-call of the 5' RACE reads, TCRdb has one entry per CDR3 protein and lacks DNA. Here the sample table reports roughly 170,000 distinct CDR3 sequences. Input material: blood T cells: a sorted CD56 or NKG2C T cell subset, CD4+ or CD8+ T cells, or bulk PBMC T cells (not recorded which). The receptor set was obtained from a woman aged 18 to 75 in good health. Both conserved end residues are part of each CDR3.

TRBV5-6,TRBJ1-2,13,CASSLTGVVGYTF
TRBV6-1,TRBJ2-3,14,CASVGLASTDTQYF
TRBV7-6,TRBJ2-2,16,CASSLEVLPNTGELFF
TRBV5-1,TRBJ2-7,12,CASSPGGDEQYF
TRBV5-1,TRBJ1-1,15,CASSSGAGLSAEAFF
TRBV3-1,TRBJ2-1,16,CASSVVSGGSYNEQFF
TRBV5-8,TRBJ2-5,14,CASTRTGGTETQYF
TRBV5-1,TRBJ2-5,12,CASKQGQETQYF
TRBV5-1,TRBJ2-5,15,CASSLVPGPQETQYF
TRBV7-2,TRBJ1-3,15,CASSLERVSGNTIYF
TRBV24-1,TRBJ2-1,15,CATAGTSGINNEQFF
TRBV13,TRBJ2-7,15,CASSLRLTGSGEQYF
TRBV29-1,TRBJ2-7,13,CSVRTSEVHEQYF
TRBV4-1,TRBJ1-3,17,CASSYVVQQARGNTIYF
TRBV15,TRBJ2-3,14,CATSRGTSSDTQYF
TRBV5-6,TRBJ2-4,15,CASSLGRGAKNIQYF
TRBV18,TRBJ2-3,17,CASSPRSSGGAIDTQYF
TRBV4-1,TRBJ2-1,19,CASSHPRGSGRAGMDEQFF
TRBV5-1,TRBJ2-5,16,CASSLYTSGGEETQYF
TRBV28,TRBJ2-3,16,CASRGYPGAGTDTQYF
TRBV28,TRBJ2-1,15,CASSLGGGQRREQFF
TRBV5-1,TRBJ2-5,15,CASTPSGTTKETQYF
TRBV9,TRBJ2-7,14,CASSVDDITYEQYF
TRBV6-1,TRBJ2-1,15,CASSLLAGEHNEQFF
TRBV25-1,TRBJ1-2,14,CASSQGGSNYGYTF
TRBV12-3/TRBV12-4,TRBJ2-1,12,CASSLVMREQFF
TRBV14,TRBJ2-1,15,CASSHRGRTYNEQFF
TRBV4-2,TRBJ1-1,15,CASSHGDRGDTEAFF
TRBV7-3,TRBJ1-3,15,CASSPRGPSGNTIYF